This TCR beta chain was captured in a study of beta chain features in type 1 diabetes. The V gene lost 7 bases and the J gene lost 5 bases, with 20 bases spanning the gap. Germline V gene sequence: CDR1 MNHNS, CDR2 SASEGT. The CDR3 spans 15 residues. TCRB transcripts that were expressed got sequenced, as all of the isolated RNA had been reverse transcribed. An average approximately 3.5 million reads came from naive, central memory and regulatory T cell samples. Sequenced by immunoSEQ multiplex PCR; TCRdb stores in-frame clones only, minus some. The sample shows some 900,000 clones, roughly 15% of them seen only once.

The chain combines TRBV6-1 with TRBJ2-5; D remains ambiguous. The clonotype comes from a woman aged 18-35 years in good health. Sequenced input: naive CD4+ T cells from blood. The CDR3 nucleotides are TGTGCCAGCACCACGACTGTAACGCTGGGGGAGACCCAGTACTTC. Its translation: CASTTTVTLGETQYF.